This entry describes one TCR beta chain. CDR1 KGHSH and CDR2 LQKENI come from the germline V gene. The CDR3 has 13 residues. Trimming removed 3 bases from V and 1 base from J, with 6 bases in between. This sample stems from a study of control samples from healthy donors and cancer patients. TCRdb keeps only in-frame clones here, not all; method: immunoSEQ multiplex PCR. In the table there are some 120,000 clones, about 93% of which are singletons. This sequence joins TRBV18 and TRBJ1-1, with D unresolved. This TCR derives from a man aged 45 to 65 with head and neck cancer. The specimen was PBMCs. The CDR3 spells CASSPQPNTEAFF. The CDR3, as DNA: TGTGCCAGCTCACCCCAGCCGAACACTGAAGCTTTCTTT.